The 20 T cell receptor beta chains presented below share a single source sample, sequenced in a study of blood T cell repertoires in COVID-19. Produced via immunoSEQ multiplex PCR; TCRdb's table is partial and in-frame only. The repertoire holds 100,000 to 150,000 clones, 84% seen once, with roughly an eighth in the top ten. The specimen sequenced was peripheral blood. The receptors were gathered from a woman aged 60-75 years with acute or convalescent COVID-19.

The chain is built from TRBV5-1 and TRBJ1-5; D perhaps matches TRBD1 (5 bases). Trimming shortened V by 4 bases and J by 7 bases, and 12 bases separated the two germline ends. The CDR3 spans 13 residues. CDR1 and CDR2 (germline): SGHRS, YFSETQ. The CDR3 loop is CASSLGHNQPQHF. The CDR3 DNA reads as TGCGCCAGCAGCCTTGGACACAACCAGCCCCAGCATTTT.

This clone was seen just once. This chain links TRBV6-6 with TRBJ1-2, with D hard to call. The CDR3 extends over 14 amino acids. Germline CDR1 reads MNHNY; CDR2 reads SVGAGI (reference sequence). V was clipped by 0 bases and J by 6 bases, with 11 bases between them. The CDR3 sequence: CASSYSQSGNGYTF. The CDR3 DNA reads TGTGCCAGCAGTTACTCCCAATCGGGGAATGGCTACACCTTC.

The rearrangement links TRBV5-5 to TRBJ1-2; 9 nucleotides agree with TRBD1. The CDR3 extends over 16 amino acids. After removal of 0 bases from V and 8 bases from J, the junction contained 11 bases not matched to a gene. The germline V gene encodes CDR1 SGHKS and CDR2 YYEKEE (reference sequence). CDR3 protein: CASSLGWDRAREGYTF. CDR3 coding DNA: TGTGCCAGCAGCTTGGGTTGGGACAGGGCTCGAGAAGGCTACACCTTC.

This chain links TRBV10-3 with TRBJ2-1, with a possible D match to TRBD2 (6 bases). Trimming left V 8 bases short and J 0 bases short, with 11 bases between. Per the germline V gene, CDR1 is ENHRY and CDR2 is SYGVKD. The length of the CDR3 is 14 residues. CDR3 in DNA: TGTGCCATCTCCGGGGGTAGCTCCTACAATGAGCAGTTCTTC. Its protein is CAISGGSSYNEQFF.

The chain carries TRBV20-1 and TRBJ2-7, with TRBD2 matching over 10 bases. The CDR3 is made up of 14 amino acids. From germline, CDR1 is DFQATT and CDR2 SNEGSKA (reference sequence). The V and J ends lost 3 bases and 1 base, in that order; junction bases with no gene match: 3. The CDR3 here is CSASPTSGSYEQYV. The CDR3 DNA sequence: TGCAGTGCTAGTCCGACTAGCGGGTCCTACGAGCAGTACGTC.

The rearrangement links TRBV11-2 to TRBJ2-1, with D maybe TRBD2 (6 bases). The CDR3 sequence is 14 residues long. V lost 4 bases, J lost 7 bases, and 14 bases lay in between. Germline V gives CDR1 SGHAT, CDR2 FQNNGV. CDR3 DNA: TGTGCCAGCAGCTCATGGGGGGACCGTAATGAGCAGTTCTTC. Protein: CASSSWGDRNEQFF.

The rearrangement links TRBV28 to TRBJ1-5; D gene uncertain. This CDR3 region has 14 residues. Germline assignment: CDR1 MDHEN and CDR2 SYDVKM. In nucleotides, the CDR3 is TGTGCTGTAAGTTCGGGTATTAGCAATCAGCCCCAGCATTTT. It translates to CAVSSGISNQPQHF.

CDR3 residues: CASRTGGDYGYTF. DNA of the CDR3: TGTGCCAGCAGAACGGGGGGTGACTATGGCTACACCTTC. The chain is built from TRBV12-3 or TRBV12-4 and TRBJ1-2, with a weak D call TRBD1 (5 bases). There are 13 residues in the CDR3. Trimming took off 6 bases at V and 3 bases at J, with 11 bases between the two ends.

On this clone itself: In the same sample, other DNA sequences code for this CDR3. The chain couples TRBV5-1 to TRBJ2-2; 9 bases map to TRBD1. This CDR3 region has 16 residues. Trimming removed 2 bases from V and 2 bases from J; junction bases left unmatched: 4. Looked up from germline, CDR1 is SGHRS and CDR2 is YFSETQ. The CDR3 is CASSLRTGANTGELFF. CDR3 nucleotide sequence: TGCGCCAGCAGCTTACGGACAGGGGCTAACACCGGGGAGCTGTTTTTT.

This chain links TRBV7-2 with TRBJ1-1; 7 nucleotides line up with TRBD1. J gave up 5 bases and V 6 bases, and 9 bases lay outside the gene matches. CDR1 is SGHTA and CDR2 is FQGNSA in the germline V gene. The CDR3 is made up of 14 amino acids. The CDR3 is CASSYTGAGTEAFF. DNA for the CDR3: TGTGCCAGCAGTTATACAGGGGCAGGGACTGAAGCTTTCTTT.

The chain has TRBV10-2 and TRBJ2-2; D is possibly TRBD2 (5 bases). V lost 2 bases to trimming and J lost 7 bases, with 8 bases between them. This CDR3 is built from 13 residues. The V gene's germline CDR1 is WSHSY and CDR2 SAAADI. In nucleotides, the CDR3 is TGCGCCAGCAGTGAGCGGGGTGGCGGGGAGCTGTTTTTT. This gives the protein CASSERGGGELFF.

The rearrangement joins TRBV6-5 to TRBJ1-2; D might be TRBD1 (6 bases). CDR1 and CDR2 from the germline V gene are MNHEY and SVGAGI. V dropped 10 bases and J dropped 3 bases, with 15 bases sitting between them. This CDR3 region has 13 residues. The CDR3 reads CATALQGDYGYTF. CDR3 DNA sequence: TGTGCCACCGCCTTACAGGGTGACTATGGCTACACCTTC.

The CDR3 reads CARRRDGCSDTGELFF. As DNA, the CDR3 is TGTGCCAGAAGGCGGGACGGTTGTTCGGACACCGGGGAGCTGTTTTTT. This chain joins TRBV5-3 and TRBJ2-2; the D gene is possibly TRBD2 (6 bases). TRBV5-3 is assigned to the ORF class and has an uncertain function. The germline V and J ends were trimmed by 5 bases and 3 bases, with 17 bases remaining between them. This CDR3 has 16 amino acids.

The chain combines TRBV6-5 with TRBJ1-5, with TRBD1 identical over 8 bases. Trimming removed 4 bases from V and 9 bases from J; junction bases left unmatched: 11. This CDR3 comprises 15 residues. CDR1 is MNHEY, CDR2 SVGAGI, per germline. CDR3 nucleotides: TGTGCCAGCAGTTCCCGGACAGGGCGGACTTGGCCCCAGCATTTT. Encoded protein: CASSSRTGRTWPQHF.

The V gene is TRBV30, the J gene TRBJ2-1; 9 bases agree with TRBD1. This CDR3 has 15 residues. CDR1 is GTSNPN, CDR2 SVGIG, per germline (reference sequence). V lost 1 base and J lost 6; bases outside the gene matches: 7. The chain's CDR3 is CAWSAGGQGSNEQFF. In nucleotides, the CDR3 is TGTGCCTGGAGTGCGGGCGGACAGGGGTCCAATGAGCAGTTCTTC.

CDR3 coding DNA: TGCGCCAGCAGCGACGCAGGGGGCTTGGGAGGGCAGTACTTC. Amino acids: CASSDAGGLGGQYF. This chain joins TRBV5-1 and TRBJ2-7; TRBD1 matches at 8 bases. Trimming at V came to 4 bases and at J to 9 bases, leaving 12 bases not matched to a gene. The CDR3 is 14 amino acids. CDR1 and CDR2 from the germline V gene are SGHRS and YFSETQ. The whole variable domain, remainder taken from reference TRBV5-1 and TRBJ2-7, is KAGVTQTPRYLIKTRGQQVTLSCSPISGHRSVSWYQQTPGQGLQFLFEYFSETQRNKGNFPGRFSGRQFSNSRSEMNVSTLELGDSALYLCASSDAGGLGGQYFGPGTRLTVT.

This clone occurred once. This chain links TRBV5-1 with TRBJ1-4, with D possibly being TRBD1 (6 bases). The CDR3 contains 14 residues. CDR1 and CDR2 from the germline V gene are SGHRS and YFSETQ. Trimming stripped 0 bases from V and 12 bases from J, with 15 bases between. In nucleotides, the CDR3 is TGCGCCAGCAGCTTGGCGGCCGCGACAGGTGAACTGTTTTTT. Translated: CASSLAAATGELFF.

J is TRBJ1-5 and V is TRBV30; the D gene is possibly TRBD1 (6 bases). V lost 2 bases and J lost 5, with 10 bases in between. CDR3 length: 13 amino acids. Germline assignment: CDR1 GTSNPN and CDR2 SVGIG (reference sequence). Here the CDR3 reads CAWSLNRDQPQHF. The DNA of the CDR3 is TGTGCCTGGAGTTTGAACAGGGATCAGCCCCAGCATTTT.

The chain couples TRBV7-2 to TRBJ2-1; D remains unclear. The CDR3 is 13 amino acids. The V and J ends lost 5 bases and 1 base respectively, with 6 bases between them. Germline V gene data show CDR1 as SGHTA and CDR2 as FQGNSA. Here the CDR3 reads CASSRRSYNEQFF. The CDR3 bases are TGTGCCAGCAGCCGTCGGTCCTACAATGAGCAGTTCTTC.

This chain links TRBV30 with TRBJ1-1; D ambiguous. The CDR3 is made up of 16 amino acids. Trimming removed 1 base from V and 1 base from J, with 16 bases in between. In germline, CDR1 is GTSNPN, CDR2 SVGIG (reference sequence). In DNA, the CDR3 is TGTGCCTGGAGTGCACAAGGTTGGGAGGCGAACACTGAAGCTTTCTTT. Protein sequence: CAWSAQGWEANTEAFF. Using reference TRBV30 and TRBJ1-1 for the parts outside the CDR3, the full variable domain is SQTIHQWPATLVQPVGSPLSLECTVEGTSNPNLYWYRQAAGRGLQLLFYSVGIGQISSEVPQNLSASRPQDRQFILSSKKLLLSDSGFYLCAWSAQGWEANTEAFFGQGTRLTVV.